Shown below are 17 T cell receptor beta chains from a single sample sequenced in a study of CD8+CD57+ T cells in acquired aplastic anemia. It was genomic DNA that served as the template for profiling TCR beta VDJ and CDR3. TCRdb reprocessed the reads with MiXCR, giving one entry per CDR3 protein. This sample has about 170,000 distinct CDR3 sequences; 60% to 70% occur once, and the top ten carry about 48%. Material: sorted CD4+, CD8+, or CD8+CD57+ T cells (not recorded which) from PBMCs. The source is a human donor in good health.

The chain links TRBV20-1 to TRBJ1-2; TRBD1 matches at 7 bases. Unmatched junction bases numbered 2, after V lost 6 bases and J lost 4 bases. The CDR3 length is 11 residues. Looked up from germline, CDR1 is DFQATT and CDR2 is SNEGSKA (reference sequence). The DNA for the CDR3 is TGCAGTGCGGCAGGGGGCTATGGCTACACCTTC. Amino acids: CSAAGGYGYTF.

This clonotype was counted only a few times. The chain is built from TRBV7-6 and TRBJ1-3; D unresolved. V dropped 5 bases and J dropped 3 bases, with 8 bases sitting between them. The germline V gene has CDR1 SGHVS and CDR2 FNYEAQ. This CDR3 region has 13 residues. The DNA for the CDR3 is TGTGCCAGCAGCCCGACACTTGGAAACACCATATATTTT. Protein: CASSPTLGNTIYF.

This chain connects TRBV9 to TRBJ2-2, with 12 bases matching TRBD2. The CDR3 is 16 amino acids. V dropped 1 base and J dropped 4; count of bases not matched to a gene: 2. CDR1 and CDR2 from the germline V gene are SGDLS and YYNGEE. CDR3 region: CASSVRLAGVTGELFF. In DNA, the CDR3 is TGTGCCAGCAGCGTACGACTAGCGGGGGTCACCGGGGAGCTGTTTTTT.

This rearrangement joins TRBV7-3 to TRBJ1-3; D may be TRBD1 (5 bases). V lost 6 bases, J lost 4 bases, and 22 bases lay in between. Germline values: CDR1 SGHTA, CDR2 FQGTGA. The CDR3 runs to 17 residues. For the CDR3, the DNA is TGTGCCAGCAGTTACTCCCTAAAGGCAGGGTACGGAAACACCATATATTTT. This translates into CASSYSLKAGYGNTIYF.

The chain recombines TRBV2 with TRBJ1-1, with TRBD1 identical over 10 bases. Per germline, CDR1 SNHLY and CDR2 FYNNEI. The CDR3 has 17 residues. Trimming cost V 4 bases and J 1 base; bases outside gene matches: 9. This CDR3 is CASSATGTGATNTEAFF. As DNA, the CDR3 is TGTGCCAGCAGTGCAACCGGGACAGGGGCGACGAACACTGAAGCTTTCTTT.

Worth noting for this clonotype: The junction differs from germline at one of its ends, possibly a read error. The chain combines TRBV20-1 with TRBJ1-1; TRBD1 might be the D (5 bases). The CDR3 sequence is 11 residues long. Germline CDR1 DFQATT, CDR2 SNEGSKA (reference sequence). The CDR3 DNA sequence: TGCAGTGCTAGCTCCGGGACTAGCGGAACCTTT. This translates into CSASSGTSGTF.

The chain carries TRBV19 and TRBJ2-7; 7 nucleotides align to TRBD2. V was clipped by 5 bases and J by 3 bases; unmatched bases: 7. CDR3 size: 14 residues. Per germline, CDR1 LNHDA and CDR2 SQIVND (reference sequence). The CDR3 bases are TGTGCCAGTAGTTGGCAGGGAGGGTTCTACGAGCAGTACTTC. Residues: CASSWQGGFYEQYF.

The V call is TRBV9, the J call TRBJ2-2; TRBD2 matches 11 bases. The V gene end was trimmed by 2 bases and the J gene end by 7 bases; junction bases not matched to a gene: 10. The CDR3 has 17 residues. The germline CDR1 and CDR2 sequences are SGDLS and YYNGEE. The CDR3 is CASSVHLSGGVYGELFF. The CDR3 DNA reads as TGTGCCAGCAGCGTCCACCTTAGCGGGGGGGTGTACGGGGAGCTGTTTTTT.

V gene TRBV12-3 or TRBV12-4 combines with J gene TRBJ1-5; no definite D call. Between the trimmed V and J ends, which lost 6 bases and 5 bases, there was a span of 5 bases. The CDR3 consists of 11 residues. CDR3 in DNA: TGTGCCAGCAGGATGGATCAGCCCCAGCATTTT. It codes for CASRMDQPQHF.

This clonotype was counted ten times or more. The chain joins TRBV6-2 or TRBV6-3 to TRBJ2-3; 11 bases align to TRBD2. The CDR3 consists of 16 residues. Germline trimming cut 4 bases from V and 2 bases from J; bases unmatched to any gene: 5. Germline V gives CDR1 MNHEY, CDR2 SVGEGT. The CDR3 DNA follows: TGTGCCAGCAGTTCTACTAGCGGGAGTAACACAGATACGCAGTATTTT. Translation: CASSSTSGSNTDTQYF.

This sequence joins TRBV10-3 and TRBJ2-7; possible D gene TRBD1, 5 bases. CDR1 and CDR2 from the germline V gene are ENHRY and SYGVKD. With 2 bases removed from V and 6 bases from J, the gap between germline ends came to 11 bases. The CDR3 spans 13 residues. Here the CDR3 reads CAISEGHLGEQYF. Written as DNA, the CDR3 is TGTGCCATCAGTGAGGGACACTTGGGCGAGCAGTACTTC.

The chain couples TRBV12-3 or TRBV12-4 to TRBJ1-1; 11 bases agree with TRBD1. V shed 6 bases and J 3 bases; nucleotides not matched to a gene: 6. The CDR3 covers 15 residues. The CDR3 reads CASRRRDRGYTEAFF. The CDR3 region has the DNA TGTGCCAGCAGGCGCCGGGACAGGGGGTACACTGAAGCTTTCTTT.

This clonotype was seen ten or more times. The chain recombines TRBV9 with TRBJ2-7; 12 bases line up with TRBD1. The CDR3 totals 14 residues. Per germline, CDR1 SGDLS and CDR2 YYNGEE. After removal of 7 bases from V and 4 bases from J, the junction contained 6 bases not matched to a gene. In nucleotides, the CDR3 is TGTGCCAGCCAACCGGGACAGGGGGCTTACGAGCAGTACTTC. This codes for CASQPGQGAYEQYF.

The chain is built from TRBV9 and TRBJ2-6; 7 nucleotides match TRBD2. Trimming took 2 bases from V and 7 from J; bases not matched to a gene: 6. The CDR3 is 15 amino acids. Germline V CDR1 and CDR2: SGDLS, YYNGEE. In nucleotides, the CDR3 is TGTGCCAGCAGCGTCTCCGGGGGGTTAGCCAACGTCCTGACTTTC. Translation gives CASSVSGGLANVLTF. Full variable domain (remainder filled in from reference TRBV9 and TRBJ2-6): DSGVTQTPKHLITATGQRVTLRCSPRSGDLSVYWYQQSLDQGLQFLIQYYNGEERAKGNILERFSAQQFPDLHSELNLSSLELGDSALYFCASSVSGGLANVLTFGAGSRLTVL.

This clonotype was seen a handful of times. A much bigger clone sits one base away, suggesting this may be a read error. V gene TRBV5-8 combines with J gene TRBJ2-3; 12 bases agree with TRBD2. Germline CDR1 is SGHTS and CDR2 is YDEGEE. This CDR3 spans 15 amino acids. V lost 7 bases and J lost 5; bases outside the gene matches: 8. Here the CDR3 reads CASGATSGGLDTQYF. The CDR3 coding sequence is TGTGCCAGCGGTGCGACTAGCGGGGGTTTAGATACGCAGTATTTT. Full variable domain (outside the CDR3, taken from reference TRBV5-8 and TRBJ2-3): EAGVTQSPTHLIKTRGQQATLRCSPISGHTSVYWYQQALGLGLQFLLWYDEGEERNRGNFPPRFSGRQFPNYSSELNVNALELEDSALYLCASGATSGGLDTQYFGPGTRLTVL.

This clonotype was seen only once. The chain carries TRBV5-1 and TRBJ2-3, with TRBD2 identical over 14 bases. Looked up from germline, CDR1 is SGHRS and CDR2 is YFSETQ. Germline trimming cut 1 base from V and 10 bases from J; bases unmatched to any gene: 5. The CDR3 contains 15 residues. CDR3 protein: CASSLRGLAGEAQYF. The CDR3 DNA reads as TGCGCCAGCAGCTTGAGGGGACTAGCGGGGGAAGCGCAGTATTTT.

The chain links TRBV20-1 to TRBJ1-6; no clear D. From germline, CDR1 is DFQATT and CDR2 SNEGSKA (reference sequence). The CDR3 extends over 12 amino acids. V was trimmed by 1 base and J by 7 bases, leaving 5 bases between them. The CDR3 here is CSARGWNSPLHF. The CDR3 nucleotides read TGCAGTGCTAGAGGATGGAATTCACCCCTCCACTTT.